The clone carrying this TCR beta chain has a single count. The sample originates from a study of control samples from healthy donors and cancer patients. Assay used: immunoSEQ multiplex PCR; TCRdb lists only in-frame clones, some missing. The data contain under 450,000 clones, roughly 90% of them singletons. The CDR3 is 16 residues long. In germline, CDR1 is LNHDA, CDR2 SQIVND (reference sequence). The germline V and J ends were trimmed by 3 bases and 7 bases, with 19 bases remaining between them. The TCR was taken from a man in his forties or fifties with head and neck cancer. The chain joins TRBV19 to TRBJ2-1; D gene uncertain. Sequencing input: PBMCs. Written as DNA, the CDR3 is TGTGCCAGTAGTATGGACCATTTGGGCCTAACTAATGAGCAGTTCTTC. Translated, it gives CASSMDHLGLTNEQFF. Full variable domain (missing parts from reference TRBV19 and TRBJ2-1): DGGITQSPKYLFRKEGQNVTLSCEQNLNHDAMYWYRQDPGQGLRLIYYSQIVNDFQKGDIAEGYSVSREKKESFPLTVTSAQKNPTAFYLCASSMDHLGLTNEQFFGPGTRLTVL.